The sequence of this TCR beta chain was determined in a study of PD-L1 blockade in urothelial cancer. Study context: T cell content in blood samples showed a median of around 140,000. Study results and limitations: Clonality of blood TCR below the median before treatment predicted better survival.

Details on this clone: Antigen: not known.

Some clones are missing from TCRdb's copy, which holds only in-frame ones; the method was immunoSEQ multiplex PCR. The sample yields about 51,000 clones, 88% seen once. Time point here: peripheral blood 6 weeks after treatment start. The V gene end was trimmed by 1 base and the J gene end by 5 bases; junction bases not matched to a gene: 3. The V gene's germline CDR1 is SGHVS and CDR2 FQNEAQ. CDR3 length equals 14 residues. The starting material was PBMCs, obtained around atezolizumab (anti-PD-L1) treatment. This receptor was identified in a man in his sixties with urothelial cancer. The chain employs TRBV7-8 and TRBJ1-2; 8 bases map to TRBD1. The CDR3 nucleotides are TGTGCCAGCAGCTTAGGGGGACAGGCATATGGCTACACCTTC. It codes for CASSLGGQAYGYTF.